Below are 26 T cell receptor beta chains sequenced from a single sample in a study of blood T cell repertoires in COVID-19. Assay: immunoSEQ multiplex PCR; the TCRdb copy retains only in-frame clones and omits some. The data hold more than 200,000 clones, with roughly 88% observed a single time. Sequenced material: peripheral blood. The source of these receptors is a human donor in a cohort sampled during active COVID-19.

Only one count was recorded for this clone. V usage is TRBV19 and J usage is TRBJ2-5, with 10 bases fitting TRBD2. V shed 6 bases and J 4 bases; nucleotides not matched to a gene: 5. Germline CDR1 is LNHDA and CDR2 is SQIVND (reference sequence). The length of the CDR3 is 14 residues. The CDR3 DNA reads TGTGCCAGTAGGGCTAGCGGGGGTGCAGAGACCCAGTACTTC. This encodes CASRASGGAETQYF.

The chain carries TRBV4-3 and TRBJ1-4; D is undetermined. Looked up from germline, CDR1 is LGHNA and CDR2 is YSLEER. This CDR3 has 16 amino acids. Trimming removed 0 bases from V and 4 bases from J, with 12 bases in between. The CDR3 loop is CASSQDTGESNEKLFF. The CDR3, as DNA: TGCGCCAGCAGCCAAGATACGGGAGAGAGTAATGAAAAACTGTTTTTT.

This chain uses TRBV5-1 with TRBJ2-7; a weak D match, TRBD2 (6 bases). Germline V gives CDR1 SGHRS, CDR2 YFSETQ. CDR3 length: 14 amino acids. V dropped 3 bases and J dropped 2 bases, with 12 bases sitting between them. Here the CDR3 reads CASSSWGVPYEQYF. CDR3 nucleotides: TGCGCCAGCAGCTCTTGGGGGGTTCCCTACGAGCAGTACTTC.

V gene TRBV29-1 combines with J gene TRBJ1-1, with TRBD1 matching 8 bases. The CDR3 has 14 residues. The germline V gene has CDR1 SQVTM and CDR2 ANQGSEA. After removal of 3 bases from V and 7 bases from J, the junction contained 10 bases not matched to a gene. The CDR3, as DNA: TGCAGCGTTGATGAAACAGGGGGGGGAAGTGAAGCTTTCTTT. Protein: CSVDETGGGSEAFF.

This rearrangement joins TRBV18 to TRBJ2-7; TRBD1 matches 9 bases. This CDR3 comprises 15 residues. Unmatched junction bases numbered 5, after V lost 3 bases and J lost 2 bases. Germline V CDR1 and CDR2: KGHSH, LQKENI. The DNA for the CDR3 is TGTGCCAGCTCACCCGGGACAGGGAGGCCCTACGAGCAGTACTTC. It codes for CASSPGTGRPYEQYF.

The chain carries TRBV28 and TRBJ2-1; 10 nucleotides agree with TRBD2. CDR3 length: 16 amino acids. Germline loops: CDR1 MDHEN, CDR2 SYDVKM. Trimming took 4 bases from V and 8 from J; bases not matched to a gene: 11. DNA for the CDR3: TGTGCCAGCAGTTCCTCCCGGATAGCGGGAGGTGATGAGCAGTTCTTC. Amino acids: CASSSSRIAGGDEQFF.

The gene calls are TRBV7-2 and TRBJ2-7; D is unresolved. The V and J ends lost 1 base and 7 bases respectively, with 11 bases between them. This CDR3 contains 13 residues. Germline values: CDR1 SGHTA, CDR2 FQGNSA. CDR3 nucleotides: TGTGCCAGCAGCTTAGTCTATGATGAGGAGCAGTACTTC. Its protein product is CASSLVYDEEQYF.

This chain joins TRBV5-1 and TRBJ2-7; D uncertain. This CDR3 spans 15 amino acids. V lost 2 bases and J 0 bases, leaving 12 bases between the germline ends. CDR1 and CDR2 (germline): SGHRS, YFSETQ. Written as DNA, the CDR3 is TGCGCCAGCAGCTTTTGGGTGGAGAGCTCCTACGAGCAGTACTTC. Its translation: CASSFWVESSYEQYF.

This clone was detected ten times or more. J is TRBJ2-7 and V is TRBV6-2 or TRBV6-3; D may be TRBD2 (7 bases). Deletions cut 4 bases from V and 5 bases from J, with 15 bases between. This CDR3 has 14 residues. Germline V gives CDR1 MNHEY, CDR2 SVGEGT. The CDR3 loop reads CASSWGGLANEQYF. The DNA of the CDR3 is TGTGCCAGCAGTTGGGGGGGCCTCGCGAACGAGCAGTACTTC.

The genes are TRBV7-9 and TRBJ2-7; 7 bases agree with TRBD1. The CDR3 sequence is 13 residues long. Germline CDR1 is SEHNR and CDR2 is FQNEAQ (reference sequence). Unmatched junction bases numbered 6, after V lost 4 bases and J lost 6 bases. The CDR3 spells CASSYTGVPEQYF. The CDR3 DNA follows: TGTGCCAGCAGCTACACAGGGGTTCCCGAGCAGTACTTC.

The chain is built from TRBV27 and TRBJ2-7, with D tentatively TRBD2 (6 bases). CDR1 MNHEY and CDR2 SMNVEV come from the germline V gene (reference sequence). This CDR3 contains 13 residues. V was trimmed by 3 bases and J by 2 bases, leaving 8 bases between them. The CDR3 sequence is CASSFRGTYEQYF. CDR3 bases: TGTGCCAGCAGTTTTCGGGGGACCTACGAGCAGTACTTC.

The V and J genes are TRBV3-1 (or the pseudogene TRBV3-2) and TRBJ2-6; 8 bases map to TRBD1. Germline V CDR1 and CDR2: LGHDT, YNNKEL (reference sequence). The CDR3 contains 20 residues. The ends lost 0 bases at V and 0 bases at J; junction bases unmatched: 10. The chain's CDR3 is CASSQDAWWTGPSGANVLTF. The CDR3 DNA sequence: TGTGCCAGCAGCCAAGATGCCTGGTGGACAGGGCCCTCTGGGGCCAACGTCCTGACTTTC.

The genes are TRBV11-3 and TRBJ2-5; 10 bases fit TRBD2. In germline, CDR1 is SGHNT, CDR2 YENEEA. Losses at the gene ends were 0 bases for V and 0 bases for J; bases not matched to a gene: 10. This CDR3 comprises 19 residues. The CDR3 is CASSLERLAGEEDQETQYF. Written as DNA, the CDR3 is TGTGCCAGCAGCTTAGAGAGGCTAGCGGGAGAGGAGGACCAAGAGACCCAGTACTTC.

The genes are TRBV5-8 and TRBJ1-6, with D hard to call. V gave up 1 base and J gave up 0 bases, with 14 bases separating them. From germline, CDR1 is SGHTS and CDR2 YDEGEE. This CDR3 spans 18 amino acids. The CDR3 sequence is CASSLMFSSSSYNSPLHF. The CDR3 DNA reads as TGTGCCAGCAGCTTGATGTTTTCCTCGAGCTCCTATAATTCACCCCTCCACTTT. Filled out from reference TRBV5-8 and TRBJ1-6, the complete variable domain reads EAGVTQSPTHLIKTRGQQATLRCSPISGHTSVYWYQQALGLGLQFLLWYDEGEERNRGNFPPRFSGRQFPNYSSELNVNALELEDSALYLCASSLMFSSSSYNSPLHFGNGTRLTVT.

This clone occurred once. The CDR3 bases are TGTGCCAGCAGCTTAGGGGTAAGTCGGCAGGTGAACACTGAAGCTTTCTTT. Its protein product is CASSLGVSRQVNTEAFF. This chain joins TRBV11-2 and TRBJ1-1; unclear D gene. Germline values: CDR1 SGHAT, CDR2 FQNNGV. The CDR3 loop spans 17 amino acids. The V end was cut by 1 base, the J end by 0 bases, with 15 bases between.

The rearrangement uses TRBV19 and TRBJ2-7; D is possibly TRBD1 (5 bases). The CDR3 runs 14 residues. V lost 4 bases to trimming and J lost 0 bases, with 10 bases between them. Germline lookup yields CDR1 LNHDA and CDR2 SQIVND (reference sequence). CDR3 residues: CASSSRQSSYEQYF. The CDR3 DNA reads as TGTGCCAGTAGTAGTAGACAGTCCTCCTACGAGCAGTACTTC.

The chain couples TRBV12-3 or TRBV12-4 to TRBJ2-5; the D is unclear. The CDR3 loop spans 12 amino acids. Trimming stripped 8 bases from V and 5 bases from J, with 12 bases between. The CDR3, as DNA: TGTGCCAGCTGTACCATTCGGGAGACCCAGTACTTC. It encodes CASCTIRETQYF.

The CDR3 DNA reads as TGTGCCAGCAGCTCCCCCGGGGACAGCGTGATGAACACTGAAGCTTTCTTT. It is translated as CASSSPGDSVMNTEAFF. J is TRBJ1-1 and V is TRBV28; 7 bases map to TRBD1. Per the germline V gene, CDR1 is MDHEN and CDR2 is SYDVKM. The CDR3 has 17 residues. V trimming: 6 bases; J trimming: 0 bases; junction bases outside the gene matches: 13.

The gene calls are TRBV7-6 and TRBJ2-5; D gene unclear. This CDR3 comprises 12 residues. V was shortened by 1 base and J by 5 bases, with 5 bases between the two germline ends. Germline lookup yields CDR1 SGHVS and CDR2 FNYEAQ. CDR3 region: CASSLVGETQYF. The CDR3 bases are TGTGCCAGCAGCTTAGTCGGGGAGACCCAGTACTTC.

The V gene is TRBV6-5, the J gene TRBJ2-5, with D tentatively TRBD2 (6 bases). V lost 4 bases and J 5 bases, leaving 17 bases between the germline ends. CDR1 MNHEY and CDR2 SVGAGI come from the germline V gene. There are 15 residues in the CDR3. The CDR3 coding sequence is TGTGCCAGCAGTTCTACGGGACTTCAAACGGAGACCCAGTACTTC. Encoded protein: CASSSTGLQTETQYF.

The CDR3 loop is CASSQGTSGGVYEQYF. CDR3 nucleotide sequence: TGTGCCAGCAGTCAAGGGACTAGCGGGGGCGTTTACGAGCAGTACTTC. The chain recombines TRBV7-2 with TRBJ2-7; 14 bases match TRBD2. V shed 6 bases, J shed 4 bases, and the junction held 8 bases outside the gene matches. Germline CDR1 and CDR2: SGHTA and FQGNSA. The CDR3 has 16 amino acids.

V gene TRBV6-5 combines with J gene TRBJ2-7; 7 nucleotides agree with TRBD2. The germline gives CDR1 MNHEY, CDR2 SVGAGI. The CDR3 covers 14 residues. Trimming cost V 2 bases and J 1 base; bases outside gene matches: 2. The CDR3 spells CASSYRAGSYEQYF. The CDR3 nucleotides read TGTGCCAGCAGTTACAGAGCGGGATCCTACGAGCAGTACTTC.

The rearrangement links TRBV30 to TRBJ2-2; perhaps TRBD2 as D (6 bases). Looked up from germline, CDR1 is GTSNPN and CDR2 is SVGIG (reference sequence). V dropped 0 bases and J dropped 3 bases, with 14 bases sitting between them. The CDR3 is 16 residues long. CDR3 coding DNA: TGTGCCTGGAGTGTAGGGGACTCCCGATACACCGGGGAGCTGTTTTTT. Translation: CAWSVGDSRYTGELFF.

The chain joins TRBV18 to TRBJ1-2; 7 bases line up with TRBD1. CDR3 length: 17 amino acids. The J segment lost 4 bases and the V segment lost 3 bases, leaving 14 bases of the junction unmatched. Per the germline V gene, CDR1 is KGHSH and CDR2 is LQKENI. The CDR3 sequence: CASSPRTPDGTAYGYTF. The CDR3 DNA is TGTGCCAGCTCACCTCGGACCCCGGATGGGACAGCCTATGGCTACACCTTC.

This chain joins TRBV6-2 or TRBV6-3 and TRBJ1-1; D gene uncertain. CDR3 length equals 15 residues. V shed 2 bases and J shed 0 bases, with 10 bases lying between them. The germline gives CDR1 MNHEY, CDR2 SVGEGT. Here the CDR3 reads CASSYGEYLNTEAFF. In nucleotides, the CDR3 is TGTGCCAGCAGTTACGGAGAGTACTTGAACACTGAAGCTTTCTTT.

The rearrangement links TRBV18 to TRBJ2-7; TRBD1 matches at 9 bases. This CDR3 is built from 16 residues. The V segment lost 1 base and the J segment 2 bases; nucleotides outside the gene matches: 6. CDR1 is KGHSH and CDR2 is LQKENI in the germline V gene. The CDR3 DNA is TGTGCCAGCTCACCACTGGGACAGGGCGGCCCCTACGAGCAGTACTTC. It specifies CASSPLGQGGPYEQYF.